The 31 T cell receptor beta chains given below trace back to one sample, sequenced in a study of T-cell reconstitution after alpha-beta-depleted transplantation in children. The library targeted TCRbeta and was prepared with unique molecular identifiers. TCRdb reprocessed the PCR reads via MiXCR and lists one record per CDR3 protein. Here the sample spans about 200,000 distinct CDR3 sequences, approximately 19% being singletons. Sequencing used PBMCs, mostly from graft donor cells, obtained 360 days after TCRalphabeta/CD19-depleted stem cell transplant. The receptors here all came from a male patient under 10 years old who had a stem cell transplant for acute lymphoblastic leukemia, so the T cells may come from the graft donor.

This CDR3 reads CASSRVNQGGEQYF. For the CDR3, the DNA is TGTGCCAGCAGTCGGGTAAATCAAGGGGGCGAGCAGTACTTC. The chain joins TRBV6-1 to TRBJ2-7, with a weak D call TRBD1 (6 bases). V was trimmed by 5 bases and J by 6 bases, leaving 17 bases between them. Germline CDR1 and CDR2: MNHNS and SASEGT. The CDR3 sequence is 14 residues long.

The chain uses TRBV7-8 and TRBJ2-3; perhaps TRBD2 as D (5 bases). Germline CDR1 is SGHVS and CDR2 is FQNEAQ. The CDR3 is 15 residues long. With 5 bases removed from V and 2 bases from J, the gap between germline ends came to 14 bases. The CDR3 DNA reads TGTGCCAGCAGCGCCTCCGGGATCATCACAGATACGCAGTATTTT. It encodes CASSASGIITDTQYF.

This clonotype was counted between two and nine times. The chain recombines TRBV12-3 or TRBV12-4 with TRBJ1-2; D is unclear. V lost 6 bases and J lost 4, with 18 bases in between. The CDR3 length is 15 residues. DNA of the CDR3: TGTGCCAGCAGCCCCAACCGGCAGAGAACCTATGGCTACACCTTC. Its protein product is CASSPNRQRTYGYTF.

This clonotype occurred a few times. The chain employs TRBV27 and TRBJ2-5; D gene unclear. Germline V gives CDR1 MNHEY, CDR2 SMNVEV (reference sequence). CDR3 length equals 13 residues. V was cut by 4 bases and J by 2 bases, with 8 bases left in between. The CDR3 region has the DNA TGTGCCAGCAGTTCTCCACGTCAAGAGACCCAGTACTTC. Translation: CASSSPRQETQYF.

The CDR3 DNA follows: TGTGCCAGCAAGGGTCAGGGGATCAACGAGCAGTACTTC. Translated, it gives CASKGQGINEQYF. The rearrangement uses TRBV12-3 or TRBV12-4 and TRBJ2-7; tentatively, D is TRBD1 (6 bases). There are 13 residues in the CDR3. The ends were cut back, 7 bases at V and 5 bases at J, with 15 bases in the middle.

The V gene is TRBV5-5, the J gene TRBJ1-5, with 7 bases lining up with TRBD1. Germline assignment: CDR1 SGHKS and CDR2 YYEKEE (reference sequence). This CDR3 region has 16 residues. The trim removed 0 bases at V and 6 bases at J, leaving 9 bases unmatched. This chain's CDR3 is CASSLVGRGDGQPQHF. CDR3 nucleotides: TGTGCCAGCAGCTTGGTGGGCAGGGGGGATGGTCAGCCCCAGCATTTT.

The chain has TRBV18 and TRBJ2-1; possibly TRBD2 for D (6 bases). The germline CDR1 and CDR2 sequences are KGHSH and LQKENI. Trimming left V 4 bases short and J 8 bases short, with 15 bases between. The CDR3 spans 14 residues. For the CDR3, the DNA is TGTGCCAGCTCACGTTTAGGCGGGGTCGATGAGCAGTTCTTC. Its translation: CASSRLGGVDEQFF. Based on the CDR3 plus reference TRBV18 and TRBJ2-1, the full variable domain is NAGVMQNPRHLVRRRGQEARLRCSPMKGHSHVYWYRQLPEEGLKFMVYLQKENIIDESGMPKERFSAEFPKEGPSILRIQQVVRGDSAAYFCASSRLGGVDEQFFGPGTRLTVL.

The V and J genes are TRBV12-3 or TRBV12-4 and TRBJ1-1; 7 nucleotides agree with TRBD1. V was pared by 5 bases and J by 0 bases, with 21 bases of the junction left unmatched. This CDR3 is 20 amino acids long. This CDR3 reads CASSHTGLTGPEPVNTEAFF. The CDR3 coding sequence is TGTGCCAGCAGTCACACCGGATTGACAGGGCCTGAACCGGTGAACACTGAAGCTTTCTTT.

V is TRBV27 and J is TRBJ2-7; 8 bases map to TRBD1. The CDR3 has 17 residues. CDR1 is MNHEY and CDR2 is SMNVEV in the germline V gene (reference sequence). The V and J ends lost 6 bases and 4 bases, in that order; junction bases with no gene match: 17. As DNA, the CDR3 is TGTGCCAGCAGCAATCCCGGTCAGGGGGCAAGGGAATACGAGCAGTACTTC. This translates into CASSNPGQGAREYEQYF.

The chain combines TRBV2 with TRBJ1-4, with D possibly matching TRBD1 (5 bases). Germline V CDR1 and CDR2: SNHLY, FYNNEI. The CDR3 is 13 residues long. V lost 6 bases and J 8 bases, leaving 13 bases between the germline ends. As DNA, the CDR3 is TGTGCCAGCAGACCCAGGGTTGGCGAAAAACTGTTTTTT. Its protein product is CASRPRVGEKLFF.

This clonotype turned up a few times. The gene calls are TRBV10-3 and TRBJ1-5; D may be TRBD1 (5 bases). Germline CDR1 reads ENHRY; CDR2 reads SYGVKD. V was clipped by 3 bases and J by 5 bases, with 17 bases between them. The CDR3 runs 16 residues. The chain's CDR3 is CAISDPGRGRDQPQHF. The DNA of the CDR3 is TGTGCCATCAGTGACCCAGGGAGAGGGAGGGATCAGCCCCAGCATTTT.

V usage is TRBV28 and J usage is TRBJ2-7; tentative D call: TRBD2 (6 bases). The V and J ends lost 2 bases and 3 bases respectively, with 11 bases between them. The CDR3 totals 14 residues. Germline CDR1 is MDHEN and CDR2 is SYDVKM. This CDR3 reads CASSLTASDYEQYF. The CDR3 DNA reads TGTGCCAGCAGTTTAACGGCTAGCGACTACGAGCAGTACTTC.

The chain employs TRBV12-3 or TRBV12-4 and TRBJ2-1, with TRBD1 matching over 8 bases. The trim removed 5 bases at V and 5 bases at J, leaving 11 bases unmatched. The CDR3 extends over 16 amino acids. This CDR3 is CASSPGLGQGDNEQFF. The CDR3 DNA reads as TGTGCCAGCAGTCCTGGTCTTGGACAGGGAGACAATGAGCAGTTCTTC.

This clonotype turned up a few times. The chain carries TRBV7-6 and TRBJ2-3; 8 bases line up with TRBD2. Looked up from germline, CDR1 is SGHVS and CDR2 is FNYEAQ. The V and J ends lost 4 bases and 0 bases, in that order; junction bases with no gene match: 6. The CDR3 totals 16 residues. CDR3 residues: CASSSREGRSTDTQYF. CDR3 nucleotides: TGTGCCAGCAGCTCCCGGGAGGGTCGGAGCACAGATACGCAGTATTTT.

This clonotype was observed a few times. The chain recombines TRBV28 with TRBJ2-1, with D maybe TRBD1 (6 bases). The CDR3 runs to 14 residues. Trimming cost V 6 bases and J 8 bases, with 17 bases left between them. CDR1 and CDR2 (germline): MDHEN, SYDVKM. CDR3 in amino acids: CASRTPNRVYEQFF. The CDR3 DNA follows: TGTGCCAGCAGAACTCCCAACAGGGTTTATGAGCAGTTCTTC.

This rearrangement joins TRBV7-2 to TRBJ2-7; no clear D. The V gene lost 5 bases and the J gene lost 3 bases, with 11 bases spanning the gap. The CDR3 has 13 amino acids. CDR1 is SGHTA, CDR2 FQGNSA, per germline. The CDR3 protein is CASSRDGFYEQYF. In DNA, the CDR3 is TGTGCCAGCAGCCGAGACGGATTCTACGAGCAGTACTTC.

CDR3 nucleotides: TGTGCCAGCAGTCCCCACCGGACAGGGGGAGACGAGCAGTACTTC. It codes for CASSPHRTGGDEQYF. This chain uses TRBV6-1 with TRBJ2-7, with 10 bases lining up with TRBD1. The CDR3 is made up of 15 amino acids. Germline loops: CDR1 MNHNS, CDR2 SASEGT. Trimming took 5 bases from V and 5 from J; bases not matched to a gene: 9.

The chain has TRBV6-1 and TRBJ2-3, with D perhaps assigned TRBD1 or TRBD2 (5 bases each). CDR3 length: 16 residues. Germline loops: CDR1 MNHNS, CDR2 SASEGT. Trimming pared 5 bases from V and 4 bases from J, leaving 19 bases between. CDR3 loop: CASSRGQGIGADTQYF. As DNA, the CDR3 is TGTGCCAGCAGTCGCGGGCAGGGTATAGGGGCAGATACGCAGTATTTT.

This clonotype was observed a single time. The chain combines TRBV5-6 with TRBJ2-2; D is perhaps TRBD1 (6 bases). The CDR3 contains 15 residues. V was pared by 3 bases and J by 6 bases, with 15 bases between. Germline V CDR1 and CDR2: SGHDT, YYEEEE. The CDR3 coding sequence is TGTGCCAGCAGCTCAGGGGTAAGGAGCGCCGGGGAGCTGTTTTTT. This codes for CASSSGVRSAGELFF.

V usage is TRBV5-1 and J usage is TRBJ2-7; tentatively, D is TRBD1 (5 bases). Trimming pared 7 bases from V and 1 base from J, leaving 15 bases between. In germline, CDR1 is SGHRS, CDR2 YFSETQ. This CDR3 has 14 residues. In DNA form, the CDR3 reads TGCGCCAGCCAAGGGGCGGATTGGTCCTACGAGCAGTACTTC. Amino acid sequence: CASQGADWSYEQYF.

There are many counts of this clonotype. The gene calls are TRBV7-2 and TRBJ1-6, with D possibly being TRBD1 (6 bases). The CDR3 extends over 16 amino acids. V dropped 5 bases and J dropped 10 bases, with 21 bases sitting between them. CDR1 SGHTA and CDR2 FQGNSA come from the germline V gene. The chain's CDR3 is CASSLQGHRGKSPLHF. The CDR3, as DNA: TGTGCCAGCAGCCTCCAGGGGCATAGGGGGAAATCACCCCTCCACTTT.

The J gene is TRBJ2-3, the V gene TRBV7-2; TRBD1 might be the D (7 bases). Looked up from germline, CDR1 is SGHTA and CDR2 is FQGNSA. Trimming stripped 5 bases from V and 3 bases from J, with 15 bases between. The CDR3 totals 15 residues. CDR3 amino acids: CASSLRGAGTDTQYF. In DNA form, the CDR3 reads TGTGCCAGCAGCCTCAGGGGGGCCGGGACAGATACGCAGTATTTT.

This clonotype was seen repeatedly, ten times or more. The chain carries TRBV7-2 and TRBJ2-1; D might be TRBD2 (6 bases). The CDR3 runs to 13 residues. The V gene's germline CDR1 is SGHTA and CDR2 FQGNSA. Trimming removed 4 bases from V and 10 bases from J, with 14 bases in between. CDR3 sequence: CASSSLPGREQFF. The CDR3 DNA reads as TGTGCCAGCAGCTCCCTGCCGGGGAGGGAGCAGTTCTTC. Supplemented by reference TRBV7-2 and TRBJ2-1, the full variable domain reads GAGVSQSPSNKVTEKGKDVELRCDPISGHTALYWYRQSLGQGLEFLIYFQGNSAPDKSGLPSDRFSAERTGGSVSTLTIQRTQQEDSAVYLCASSSLPGREQFFGPGTRLTVL.

This chain links TRBV4-2 with TRBJ1-1, with D possibly TRBD1 on 6 matching bases. The germline gives CDR1 LGHNA, CDR2 YNFKEQ. This CDR3 region has 15 residues. V shed 4 bases and J shed 1 base, with 13 bases lying between them. CDR3 DNA sequence: TGTGCCAGCAGCCTACCCCCAGGGGAGAACACTGAAGCTTTCTTT. Encoded protein: CASSLPPGENTEAFF.

The V and J genes are TRBV5-4 and TRBJ2-7; 11 bases agree with TRBD2. With V trimmed by 7 bases and J by 2 bases, 5 bases remained unmatched. There are 14 residues in the CDR3. From germline, CDR1 is SGHNT and CDR2 YYREEE (reference sequence). The CDR3 bases are TGTGCCAGCCGACTAGCGGGAACCGCCTACGAGCAGTACTTC. Protein product: CASRLAGTAYEQYF.

In its sample, this clonotype was seen a few times. V is TRBV18 and J is TRBJ1-1, with no clear D. V lost 6 bases to trimming and J lost 1 base, with 9 bases between them. Germline lookup yields CDR1 KGHSH and CDR2 LQKENI. The CDR3 loop spans 13 amino acids. The CDR3 region has the DNA TGTGCCAGCTCTTACTCTGGGAACACTGAAGCTTTCTTT. Its translation is CASSYSGNTEAFF. Combining the CDR3 with reference TRBV18 and TRBJ1-1 gives the whole variable domain NAGVMQNPRHLVRRRGQEARLRCSPMKGHSHVYWYRQLPEEGLKFMVYLQKENIIDESGMPKERFSAEFPKEGPSILRIQQVVRGDSAAYFCASSYSGNTEAFFGQGTRLTVV.

The J gene is TRBJ1-1, the V gene TRBV7-2; D not resolved. Trimming took off 1 base at V and 1 base at J, with 7 bases between the two ends. The CDR3 spans 14 residues. Germline lookup yields CDR1 SGHTA and CDR2 FQGNSA. The CDR3 protein is CASSLEAANTEAFF. The DNA for the CDR3 is TGTGCCAGCAGCTTAGAGGCGGCGAACACTGAAGCTTTCTTT.

The rearrangement joins TRBV3-1 to TRBJ2-7; D is perhaps TRBD1 (6 bases). V was pared by 3 bases and J by 3 bases, with 9 bases between. The CDR3 contains 13 residues. Per the germline V gene, CDR1 is LGHDT and CDR2 is YNNKEL (reference sequence). CDR3 region: CASSQMTGYEQYF. The CDR3 bases are TGTGCCAGCAGCCAGATGACAGGCTACGAGCAGTACTTC.

This rearrangement joins TRBV29-1 to TRBJ2-5; 7 nucleotides agree with TRBD2. This CDR3 comprises 12 residues. Germline V gene lookup returns CDR1 SQVTM and CDR2 ANQGSEA. The CDR3 DNA is TGCGGGGGGGGTGGTATTCAAGAGACCCAGTACTTC. The encoded protein is CGGGGIQETQYF.

There are a few counts of this clonotype. The chain couples TRBV2 to TRBJ2-3, with 7 bases aligning to TRBD1. Germline assignment: CDR1 SNHLY and CDR2 FYNNEI. The CDR3 is 12 amino acids. Trimming removed 2 bases from V and 11 bases from J; junction bases left unmatched: 4. The chain's CDR3 is CASSESQGMQYF. In DNA, the CDR3 is TGTGCCAGCAGTGAATCACAGGGGATGCAGTATTTT.

This clonotype occurred a few times. The V gene is TRBV27, the J gene TRBJ2-1, with D perhaps matching TRBD1 (5 bases). Trimming removed 4 bases at V and 0 bases at J, with 7 bases between. This CDR3 region has 14 residues. Germline lookup yields CDR1 MNHEY and CDR2 SMNVEV (reference sequence). In DNA, the CDR3 is TGTGCCAGCAGTTGGGGCAGCTCCTACAATGAGCAGTTCTTC. Amino acid sequence: CASSWGSSYNEQFF.